This T cell receptor beta chain emerged from a study of T cell responses to AZD1222 COVID-19 vaccine. About the research overall: Second-dose recipients at about 4 or about 12 weeks were treated as one pooled group.

Profiled with immunoSEQ multiplex PCR; TCRdb holds only in-frame clones, not every one. The table lists roughly 110,000 clones, approximately 93% of them singletons. The junction had 4 bases not matched to a gene; V was cut back by 7 bases and J by 1 base. CDR3 size: 14 residues. Germline CDR1 is MDHEN and CDR2 is SYDVKM. This TCR came from an adult in good health. The chain carries TRBV28 and TRBJ1-5; 7 bases are shared with TRBD1. The starting material was peripheral blood, obtained on day 0 of AZD1222 vaccination. The CDR3 region is CASNDRASNQPQHF. CDR3 in DNA: TGTGCCAGCAATGACAGGGCAAGCAATCAGCCCCAGCATTTT.